The next 32 T cell receptor beta chains were all read from a single sample in a study of regulatory T cells in long-lasting Graves disease. Described time point: persistent/refractory GD, antithyroid drugs over 5 years with positive TRAb. Making the TCR library involved RNA that had been extracted from PBMCs. Investigators prepared the TCR beta libraries by applying iRepertoire HTBI primers and Arm-PCR of CDR3 regions. From the multiplex PCR reads, TCRdb called clonotypes with MiXCR, one entry per CDR3 protein. The sample has roughly 400,000 distinct CDR3 sequences; 21% are singletons. The sequences come from peripheral blood mononuclear cells (PBMCs), collected when the disease was refractory, from a patient treated with antithyroid drugs. The receptors originated from a female donor with Graves disease.

This clonotype has only a few counts. V usage is TRBV3-1 and J usage is TRBJ2-2; weak D call: TRBD2 (6 bases). Trimming left V 2 bases short and J 3 bases short, with 16 bases between. There are 17 residues in the CDR3. Germline CDR1 LGHDT, CDR2 YNNKEL (reference sequence). The CDR3 DNA follows: TGTGCCAGCAGCCAAAGCGGGCTAGCGTCCGACACCGGGGAGCTGTTTTTT. Translated: CASSQSGLASDTGELFF.

This clonotype was detected ten times or more. This chain uses TRBV20-1 with TRBJ1-1; 9 positions agree with TRBD1. Trimming removed 2 bases from V and 6 bases from J; junction bases left unmatched: 10. The germline CDR1 and CDR2 sequences are DFQATT and SNEGSKA (reference sequence). The CDR3 is 15 residues long. The CDR3 DNA sequence: TGCAGTGCTAGAAACTCCGGGACAGGGAGGGCTGAAGCTTTCTTT. Its protein is CSARNSGTGRAEAFF.

Only a few counts were recorded for this clonotype. The rearrangement links TRBV30 to TRBJ1-1, with D hard to call. V was pared by 5 bases and J by 1 base, with 14 bases between. The CDR3 covers 14 residues. Per germline, CDR1 GTSNPN and CDR2 SVGIG (reference sequence). CDR3 residues: CAWGPLLRNTEAFF. The CDR3 DNA sequence: TGTGCCTGGGGCCCCCTGCTCAGGAACACTGAAGCTTTCTTT.

This clonotype showed up many times. This chain links TRBV7-2 with TRBJ2-5; 9 nucleotides agree with TRBD2. CDR3 size: 16 residues. Germline trimming cut 1 base from V and 7 bases from J; bases unmatched to any gene: 10. Germline CDR1 and CDR2: SGHTA and FQGNSA. For the CDR3, the DNA is TGTGCCAGCAGCTTAGTCCCCAGCGGGAGGAGGGTGACCCAGTACTTC. This sequence encodes CASSLVPSGRRVTQYF.

The chain carries TRBV5-1 and TRBJ1-2; possible D gene TRBD1, 6 bases. CDR1 and CDR2 from the germline V gene are SGHRS and YFSETQ. V lost 0 bases and J 6 bases, leaving 12 bases between the germline ends. The CDR3 has 14 amino acids. DNA for the CDR3: TGCGCCAGCAGCTTGGGGGCAGGGGAAAATGGCTACACCTTC. Amino acid sequence: CASSLGAGENGYTF.

The V and J genes are TRBV5-4 and TRBJ2-2; D may be TRBD1 (6 bases). The CDR3 has 16 amino acids. The germline gives CDR1 SGHNT, CDR2 YYREEE (reference sequence). Trimming removed 4 bases from V and 3 bases from J, with 16 bases in between. In nucleotides, the CDR3 is TGTGCCAGCAGCCGGACACCGGGACAACACACCGGGGAGCTGTTTTTT. As protein: CASSRTPGQHTGELFF.

This clonotype was found a few times. This sequence joins TRBV5-4 and TRBJ2-7; possible D gene TRBD2, 5 bases. There are 13 residues in the CDR3. Germline assignment: CDR1 SGHNT and CDR2 YYREEE (reference sequence). The ends were cut back, 2 bases at V and 7 bases at J, with 13 bases in the middle. The CDR3 region is CASSFAGGGEQYF. CDR3 DNA sequence: TGTGCCAGCAGCTTCGCGGGTGGCGGAGAGCAGTACTTC.

In its sample, this clonotype was seen many times. The genes are TRBV12-3 or TRBV12-4 and TRBJ2-2, with a possible D match to TRBD2 (5 bases). CDR3 length: 14 residues. Trimming took off 5 bases at V and 4 bases at J, with 11 bases between the two ends. The CDR3 loop reads CASSEGAGTGELFF. The CDR3 DNA reads TGTGCCAGCAGTGAGGGCGCTGGCACCGGGGAGCTGTTTTTT.

This clonotype was detected ten times or more. The chain carries TRBV20-1 and TRBJ2-7, with 11 bases identical to TRBD2. The germline V gene encodes CDR1 DFQATT and CDR2 SNEGSKA (reference sequence). V dropped 1 base and J dropped 6; count of bases not matched to a gene: 5. The length of the CDR3 is 14 residues. CDR3 in amino acids: CSARVSTSGVEQYF. In nucleotides, the CDR3 is TGCAGTGCTAGAGTTTCGACTAGCGGGGTCGAGCAGTACTTC.

This clonotype was observed a few times. The chain couples TRBV20-1 to TRBJ2-3; 13 nucleotides align to TRBD2. Trimming at V came to 3 bases and at J to 3 bases, leaving 3 bases not matched to a gene. Germline V gene lookup returns CDR1 DFQATT and CDR2 SNEGSKA (reference sequence). This CDR3 region has 15 residues. The CDR3 coding sequence is TGCAGTGCTAGTGGGACTAGCGGGAAAACAGATACGCAGTATTTT. Protein product: CSASGTSGKTDTQYF.

This clonotype was detected only a few times. This chain uses TRBV7-6 with TRBJ1-1; D is undetermined. The V and J ends lost 2 bases and 4 bases respectively, with 8 bases between them. The germline CDR1 and CDR2 sequences are SGHVS and FNYEAQ. The CDR3 is 13 amino acids. In nucleotides, the CDR3 is TGTGCCAGCAGCTTATCCCCGGGCACTGAAGCTTTCTTT. As protein: CASSLSPGTEAFF.

This sequence joins TRBV6-1 and TRBJ2-3, with TRBD2 identical over 11 bases. Germline CDR1 and CDR2: MNHNS and SASEGT. After removal of 7 bases from V and 0 bases from J, the junction contained 3 bases not matched to a gene. The CDR3 has 15 amino acids. CDR3 amino acids: CASKGLAGSTDTQYF. The CDR3 DNA reads as TGTGCCAGCAAAGGACTAGCGGGTAGCACAGATACGCAGTATTTT.

Here the CDR3 reads CASSLRGTFMNTEAFF. The CDR3 nucleotides are TGTGCCAGCAGCTTACGAGGGACTTTTATGAACACTGAAGCTTTCTTT. This chain links TRBV11-1 with TRBJ1-1; D may be TRBD1 (5 bases). CDR1 SGHAT and CDR2 FQDESV come from the germline V gene (reference sequence). Trimming took 2 bases from V and 0 from J, leaving 13 bases between them. The CDR3 is 16 amino acids.

The CDR3 nucleotides read TGTGCCAGCAGCTTAGAGACTAGGGTCTACAATGAGCAGTTCTTC. Amino acid sequence: CASSLETRVYNEQFF. V is TRBV11-1 and J is TRBJ2-1; tentative D call: TRBD2 (6 bases). The CDR3 is 15 amino acids. Germline CDR1 is SGHAT and CDR2 is FQDESV (reference sequence). Trimming pared 1 base from V and 3 bases from J, leaving 10 bases between. Drawing the rest from reference TRBV11-1 and TRBJ2-1, the complete variable domain is EAEVAQSPRYKITEKSQAVAFWCDPISGHATLYWYRQILGQGPELLVQFQDESVVDDSQLPKDRFSAERLKGVDSTLKIQPAELGDSAMYLCASSLETRVYNEQFFGPGTRLTVL.

The gene calls are TRBV30 and TRBJ1-2; D gene ambiguous. Between the trimmed V and J ends, which lost 0 bases and 8 bases, there was a span of 10 bases. The CDR3 runs 12 residues. The germline V gene encodes CDR1 GTSNPN and CDR2 SVGIG (reference sequence). The CDR3 nucleotides are TGTGCCTGGAGTGTACCGGGGAAGGGCTACACCTTC. This translates into CAWSVPGKGYTF.

This clonotype has more than one count but fewer than ten. The V gene is TRBV12-5, the J gene TRBJ2-3; D may be TRBD1 or TRBD2 (5 bases each). This CDR3 region has 13 residues. V lost 7 bases to trimming and J lost 5 bases, with 13 bases between them. Germline V lookup: CDR1 LGHNT, CDR2 FRNRAP. The CDR3 DNA sequence: TGTGCTAGTGCCCCCGGGGCGGTAGATACGCAGTATTTT. This gives the protein CASAPGAVDTQYF. Full variable domain (outside the CDR3, taken from reference TRBV12-5 and TRBJ2-3): DARVTQTPRHKVTEMGQEVTMRCQPILGHNTVFWYRQTMMQGLELLAYFRNRAPLDDSGMPKDRFSAEMPDATLATLKIQPSEPRDSAVYFCASAPGAVDTQYFGPGTRLTVL.

This clonotype was recorded only once. This sequence joins TRBV5-4 and TRBJ2-7, with 10 nucleotides matching TRBD2. The CDR3 has 13 residues. The V gene end was trimmed by 4 bases and the J gene end by 6 bases; junction bases not matched to a gene: 4. Per germline, CDR1 SGHNT and CDR2 YYREEE (reference sequence). The CDR3: CASSTGLATEQYF. CDR3 DNA: TGTGCCAGCAGCACGGGACTAGCGACCGAGCAGTACTTC.

This clonotype was picked up a small number of times. CDR3 bases: TGCGCCAGCAGCCTAGCGAGGTACCAAGAGACCCAGTACTTC. This sequence encodes CASSLARYQETQYF. The rearrangement joins TRBV4-1 to TRBJ2-5, with D perhaps TRBD2 (5 bases). This CDR3 contains 14 residues. Germline CDR1 and CDR2: MGHRA and YSYEKL. Trimming shortened V by 4 bases and J by 0 bases, and 9 bases separated the two germline ends.

The table lists this clonotype with a few counts. This rearrangement joins TRBV5-4 to TRBJ2-5, with TRBD2 identical over 11 bases. Germline CDR1 and CDR2: SGHNT and YYREEE (reference sequence). There are 17 residues in the CDR3. With 4 bases clipped from V and 2 bases from J, the junction kept 10 bases outside the gene matches. CDR3 region: CASSRRLAGGVQETQYF. CDR3 bases: TGTGCCAGCAGCCGCAGGCTAGCGGGAGGCGTACAAGAGACCCAGTACTTC.

This clonotype was seen at least ten times. The chain combines TRBV2 with TRBJ1-6; D remains unclear. This CDR3 spans 13 amino acids. CDR1 is SNHLY, CDR2 FYNNEI, per germline. With 6 bases removed from V and 9 bases from J, the gap between germline ends came to 12 bases. The CDR3 DNA is TGTGCCAGCAGCGTTTTCTGGGGTTCACCCCTCCACTTT. Protein sequence: CASSVFWGSPLHF.

This clonotype was counted only a few times. This rearrangement joins TRBV18 to TRBJ2-2, with D possibly TRBD2 on 5 matching bases. The germline gives CDR1 KGHSH, CDR2 LQKENI. V was shortened by 2 bases and J by 7 bases, with 14 bases between the two germline ends. CDR3 length: 15 residues. The CDR3 region is CASSPGKLEFGELFF. For the CDR3, the DNA is TGTGCCAGCTCACCAGGAAAACTAGAGTTCGGGGAGCTGTTTTTT.

This clonotype has ten or more counts. V is TRBV27 and J is TRBJ2-7, with TRBD2 as a possible D gene (6 bases). CDR3 length: 13 amino acids. Germline assignment: CDR1 MNHEY and CDR2 SMNVEV (reference sequence). V was clipped by 6 bases and J by 5 bases, with 14 bases between them. The DNA for the CDR3 is TGTGCCAGCAGAAACTGGGGCGGGAACGAGCAGTACTTC. Translation: CASRNWGGNEQYF.

This clonotype was seen more than once but under ten times. V gene TRBV19 combines with J gene TRBJ2-5; 12 nucleotides agree with TRBD2. V lost 2 bases and J lost 2; bases outside the gene matches: 6. Germline CDR1 and CDR2: LNHDA and SQIVND (reference sequence). CDR3 size: 17 residues. The CDR3 loop reads CASSINRTSGKQETQYF. The CDR3 nucleotides are TGTGCCAGTAGTATAAACCGGACTAGCGGGAAGCAAGAGACCCAGTACTTC.

This chain links TRBV2 with TRBJ1-1; the D gene is possibly TRBD1 (5 bases). Germline V gene data show CDR1 as SNHLY and CDR2 as FYNNEI. The V and J ends lost 7 bases and 2 bases respectively, with 14 bases between them. The CDR3 covers 14 residues. In DNA form, the CDR3 reads TGTGCCAGCAATGGAGCGGGGGACAACACTGAAGCTTTCTTT. This gives the protein CASNGAGDNTEAFF.

This chain uses TRBV29-1 with TRBJ2-7, with a possible D match to TRBD1 (6 bases). CDR1 and CDR2 from the germline V gene are SQVTM and ANQGSEA. The CDR3 consists of 13 residues. V was clipped by 4 bases and J by 1 base, with 11 bases between them. The CDR3 is CSVAGDRSYEQYF. The CDR3, as DNA: TGCAGCGTTGCTGGCGACAGGTCCTACGAGCAGTACTTC.

This chain links TRBV20-1 with TRBJ1-1; no reliable D call. The V gene's germline CDR1 is DFQATT and CDR2 SNEGSKA (reference sequence). With 6 bases removed from V and 6 bases from J, the gap between germline ends came to 14 bases. The CDR3 loop spans 12 amino acids. The CDR3 bases are TGCAGTGCCAGCGGGCGGGCGGCTGAAGCTTTCTTT. Translating it yields CSASGRAAEAFF.

The J gene is TRBJ2-7, the V gene TRBV28; perhaps D is TRBD1 or TRBD2 (5 bases each). The CDR3 sequence is 15 residues long. From germline, CDR1 is MDHEN and CDR2 SYDVKM. Deletions cut 6 bases from V and 2 bases from J, with 17 bases between. CDR3 residues: CASSTGPRDAYEQYF. The DNA for the CDR3 is TGTGCCAGCAGCACGGGACCCCGGGACGCCTACGAGCAGTACTTC.

The table lists this clonotype with a few counts. The rearrangement uses TRBV18 and TRBJ2-2; 7 bases line up with TRBD2. The CDR3 loop spans 15 amino acids. Germline CDR1 and CDR2: KGHSH and LQKENI. The ends lost 5 bases at V and 6 bases at J; junction bases unmatched: 9. The CDR3: CASSSGLPPAGELFF. CDR3 coding DNA: TGTGCCAGCTCATCGGGACTACCACCAGCCGGGGAGCTGTTTTTT. Based on the CDR3 plus reference TRBV18 and TRBJ2-2, the full variable domain is NAGVMQNPRHLVRRRGQEARLRCSPMKGHSHVYWYRQLPEEGLKFMVYLQKENIIDESGMPKERFSAEFPKEGPSILRIQQVVRGDSAAYFCASSSGLPPAGELFFGEGSRLTVL.

The chain links TRBV24-1 to TRBJ2-2; D perhaps matches TRBD2 (6 bases). CDR1 is KGHDR and CDR2 is SFDVKD in the germline V gene. With 4 bases removed from V and 4 bases from J, the gap between germline ends came to 12 bases. CDR3 size: 15 residues. The CDR3 sequence is CATSEFAEGTGELFF. CDR3 bases: TGTGCCACCAGTGAATTTGCGGAGGGCACCGGGGAGCTGTTTTTT.

This clonotype appeared a few times. J is TRBJ1-4 and V is TRBV20-1; a possible D gene is TRBD1 (6 bases). Germline-derived CDR1 and CDR2 are DFQATT and SNEGSKA (reference sequence). The length of the CDR3 is 14 residues. V was cut by 6 bases and J by 6 bases, with 17 bases left in between. CDR3 nucleotides: TGCAGTGCCCCAGAACAGGGCTTTGATGAAAAACTGTTTTTT. This sequence encodes CSAPEQGFDEKLFF.

This clonotype was observed many times. This chain joins TRBV28 and TRBJ2-7, with 7 bases lining up with TRBD2. This CDR3 region has 15 residues. Germline CDR1 MDHEN, CDR2 SYDVKM. V dropped 3 bases and J dropped 3; count of bases not matched to a gene: 8. The CDR3 coding sequence is TGTGCCAGCAGTTTGGGGGGAGGGAGATTCTACGAGCAGTACTTC. Encoded protein: CASSLGGGRFYEQYF.

The chain has TRBV4-1 and TRBJ2-5, with TRBD2 matching 8 bases. Unmatched junction bases numbered 8, after V lost 4 bases and J lost 4 bases. CDR3 size: 15 residues. Looked up from germline, CDR1 is MGHRA and CDR2 is YSYEKL. CDR3 DNA: TGCGCCAGCAGCCCTTGGTCGGCGGGAGGAGAGACCCAGTACTTC. Translating gives CASSPWSAGGETQYF.